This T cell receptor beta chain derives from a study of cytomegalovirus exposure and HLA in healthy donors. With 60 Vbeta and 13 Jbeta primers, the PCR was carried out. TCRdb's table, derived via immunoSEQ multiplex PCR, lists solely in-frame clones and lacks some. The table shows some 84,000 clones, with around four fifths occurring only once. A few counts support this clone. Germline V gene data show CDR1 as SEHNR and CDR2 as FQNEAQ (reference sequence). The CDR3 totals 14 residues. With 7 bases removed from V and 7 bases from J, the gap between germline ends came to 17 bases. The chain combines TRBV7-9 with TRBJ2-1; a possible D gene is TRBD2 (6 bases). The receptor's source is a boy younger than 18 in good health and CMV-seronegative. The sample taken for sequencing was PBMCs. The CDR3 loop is CASTLGTVGNEQFF. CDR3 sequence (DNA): TGTGCCAGCACACTTGGGACTGTCGGTAATGAGCAGTTCTTC.